This record covers a single TCR beta chain. Its antigen is currently not known. No base quality values were provided; no much bigger clone lies one nucleotide off. The sample belongs to a study of T cell clones after liver transplantation (dated by TCRdb to between 2018 and 2020). Background for the entire study: The samples were obtained from ITN030ST, a randomized trial that attempted immunosuppression withdrawal within 2 years after liver transplantation. Until randomization at 12-24 months post-transplant, subjects were given standard immunosuppression, with no induction therapy. Blood samples were collected pre-transplant, pre-randomization before withdrawal, and post-randomization after either full withdrawal or failed withdrawal. Of the eight recipients, a few were HCV-positive, while the remaining recipients had been transplanted for non-autoimmune, non-viral indications. Donor-reactive T cell clones were identified using TCRbeta sequencing after a pre-transplant mixed lymphocyte reaction and were then followed in post-transplant blood. A cohort of 8 liver transplant recipients was studied, of whom 3 were classified as tolerant and 5 as non-tolerant. As an antigen-independent comparator for donor-reactive sequences, third party-reactive TCRbeta sequences were also identified from pre-transplant MLRs. Tolerance meant complete immunosuppression withdrawal for at least one year without liver enzymes rising beyond twice the upper limit of normal. What the authors observed across the whole study: The conclusions were considered preliminary, being limited by small, heterogeneous patient numbers and non-standardized post-transplant time points. Once repertoire turnover was taken into account, donor-reactive detection showed a significant reduction for CD4 in 7 of 8 subjects and for CD8 in 8 of 8. Circulating donor-reactive CD4 TCRbeta sequences fell significantly post-transplant in 5 of 8 subjects, irrespective of tolerance or HCV status. The decline in donor-reactive sequences exceeded the decline in third party-reactive sequences, suggesting partial antigen-specific deletion that was unrelated to withdrawal success. In a couple of subjects, low numbers of available donor cells limited the measurable donor-reactive repertoire. Because no allograft tissue specimens were available, donor-reactive T cells may have migrated into the graft instead of being deleted.

Per the publication, the time point label means: pre-transplant. Thawed unstimulated PBMCs were stained for CD3, CD4 and CD8 and FACS-sorted into CD3+CD4+ and CD3+CD8+ populations. Each of the 8 studied subjects was randomized to immunosuppression withdrawal. The Qiagen DNeasy Blood and Tissue Kit was used to isolate genomic DNA. CDR3 length: 14 amino acids, cysteine to phenylalanine. The retained sequence is limited to the CDR3, 42 bases, with the frame set at the first base. CDR1 and CDR2 were assigned from the germline V gene as MNHEY and SVGAGI. The junction shows trimming of 6 bases on V and 7 bases on J, and the gene matches do not reach 6 bases of it. High-throughput TCRbeta CDR3 sequencing of frozen genomic DNA was performed by immunoSEQ, with PCR amplification, mapping, bias correction and internal controls included. In the authors' own workflow: Productive rearrangements were retained, and unique TCRbeta sequences were defined by the CDR3 nucleotide sequence together with the V and J gene. Donor-reactive sequences required at least 5-fold expansion in CFSE-low cells versus unstimulated pre-transplant cells and at least 0.01% frequency. Per-subject minimum frequency thresholds, based on the lowest-template unstimulated sample, ensured at least 90% detection power. Jensen-Shannon divergence between the top 1000 TCRbeta sequences post-transplant and pre-transplant was used to measure repertoire turnover. Two-sided Fisher's exact tests were used to test for changes in how often donor-reactive sequences were detected. TCRdb retrieved this table from immuneACCESS and kept in-frame rearrangements only. Not all clones are present; in checked studies, unresolved V genes account for under half, and no reason is known for the remainder. The V and J calls and clone size were taken over from that table, and D and trimming were inferred from the DNA. The sample includes 60,000 or so clones, with about 64% observed a single time. About 15% of the sample lies in the top ten.

The V and J segments used are TRBV6-5 and TRBJ2-6; 7 central bases correspond to TRBD1. Sequenced material: CD4+ T cells from blood, taken before liver transplant. The TCR sequence derives from a human donor who received a liver transplant. CDR3 loop: CASRLRDRANVLTF. The bases are TGTGCCAGCAGACTCCGGGACAGAGCCAACGTCCTGACTTTC.